The next 8 T cell receptor beta chains were all read from a single sample in a study of identical twins. MiXCR, applied by TCRdb to the 5' RACE reads, yields one record per CDR3 protein. The repertoire holds 450,000 to 650,000 distinct CDR3 sequences, approximately 10% seen once, with roughly 3% in the top ten. This sample was also put to use in a study of yellow fever vaccine responses in identical twins.

Sequencing was carried out using PBMCs. Receptors were obtained from a woman between 18 and 29 years old in good health.

This clonotype showed up many times. The J gene is TRBJ2-3, the V gene TRBV5-1, with D perhaps given as TRBD1 or TRBD2 (5 bases each). CDR1 is SGHRS and CDR2 is YFSETQ in the germline V gene. The V gene lost 0 bases and the J gene lost 4 bases, with 15 bases spanning the gap. CDR3 size: 16 residues. As DNA, the CDR3 is TGCGCCAGCAGCTTGGCCCTACCTAGAGGGGCAGATACGCAGTATTTT. The encoded protein is CASSLALPRGADTQYF.

The rearrangement uses TRBV6-4 and TRBJ2-5; 9 nucleotides line up with TRBD2. The V gene's germline CDR1 is MRHNA and CDR2 SNTAGT. The V and J ends lost 6 bases and 5 bases, in that order; junction bases with no gene match: 22. The CDR3 covers 19 residues. The CDR3 region has the DNA TGTGCCAGCAGGGACGGGACTAGCCGGACGGAGAAAGGAAAGGAGACCCAGTACTTC. Protein product: CASRDGTSRTEKGKETQYF.

The chain links TRBV11-2 to TRBJ1-1; TRBD1 agrees at 11 bases. There are 15 residues in the CDR3. V trimming: 3 bases; J trimming: 4 bases; junction bases outside the gene matches: 4. The germline V gene encodes CDR1 SGHAT and CDR2 FQNNGV. DNA for the CDR3: TGTGCCAGCAGCTTCCGGACAGGGGGCGGCACTGAAGCTTTCTTT. Protein product: CASSFRTGGGTEAFF.

The chain recombines TRBV14 with TRBJ1-2; 7 bases are a match to TRBD1. CDR3 length equals 15 residues. Germline trimming cut 1 base from V and 8 bases from J; bases unmatched to any gene: 10. The germline CDR1 and CDR2 sequences are SGHDN and FVKESK. DNA of the CDR3: TGTGCCAGCAGCCAAGTCGGGACAGTCAGCCGGGGCTACACCTTC. This encodes CASSQVGTVSRGYTF.

This clonotype came up a few times. The chain uses TRBV20-1 and TRBJ2-7; D uncertain. Germline CDR1 reads DFQATT; CDR2 reads SNEGSKA (reference sequence). V was pared by 0 bases and J by 6 bases, with 21 bases between. This CDR3 has 16 residues. The CDR3 region is CSARDPGSSLSAEQYF. CDR3 DNA sequence: TGCAGTGCTAGAGATCCTGGTTCATCCCTATCGGCCGAGCAGTACTTC.

This clonotype has just a few counts. The chain is built from TRBV20-1 and TRBJ2-5; a weak D match, TRBD1 (5 bases). Germline V lookup: CDR1 DFQATT, CDR2 SNEGSKA (reference sequence). This CDR3 is 14 amino acids long. V lost 6 bases and J 7 bases, leaving 21 bases between the germline ends. In DNA, the CDR3 is TGCAGTGCACCTCCAACCACTGGAAGGGGGACCCAGTACTTC. This translates into CSAPPTTGRGTQYF.

This clonotype has a count of ten or more. V and J are TRBV5-1 and TRBJ1-1; 8 bases align to TRBD1. Germline V gives CDR1 SGHRS, CDR2 YFSETQ. J was trimmed by 4 bases and V by 4 bases; bases with no gene match: 12. CDR3 length equals 16 residues. The CDR3 sequence: CASSAGPGGAGTEAFF. The CDR3 DNA reads TGCGCCAGCAGCGCGGGACCAGGGGGCGCGGGCACTGAAGCTTTCTTT.

This clonotype has ten or more counts. This chain links TRBV24-1 with TRBJ2-2; no clear D gene. Per germline, CDR1 KGHDR and CDR2 SFDVKD. This CDR3 is 16 amino acids long. Trimming took 2 bases from V and 0 from J, leaving 9 bases between them. CDR3 sequence reads: CATSDSQKANTGELFF. For the CDR3, the DNA is TGTGCCACCAGTGATTCACAGAAAGCGAACACCGGGGAGCTGTTTTTT.